These 20 T cell receptor beta chains came from one sample sequenced in a study of blood T cell repertoires in COVID-19. The table came from immunoSEQ multiplex PCR; TCRdb's copy has only in-frame clones and leaves some out. The table includes roughly 100,000 clones, about nine tenths detected once. The source material was peripheral blood. The receptors stem from a man between 18 and 29 years old with acute or convalescent COVID-19.

This clone showed up just once. The chain is built from TRBV10-2 and TRBJ1-3; TRBD1 agrees at 8 bases. Germline trimming cut 7 bases from V and 3 bases from J; bases unmatched to any gene: 5. Germline-derived CDR1 and CDR2 are WSHSY and SAAADI. The CDR3 extends over 14 amino acids. The CDR3 DNA is TGCGCCAGCATTGTTGGACAGGGTGGAAACACCATATATTTT. Its translation: CASIVGQGGNTIYF.

The table lists this clone with a count of one. The gene calls are TRBV24-1 and TRBJ1-2; TRBD1 matches at 8 bases. The CDR3 covers 12 residues. The V gene's germline CDR1 is KGHDR and CDR2 SFDVKD. V trimming: 7 bases; J trimming: 8 bases; junction bases outside the gene matches: 5. Here the CDR3 DNA reads TGTGCCACCAGCGACAGGGGTTGGGGCTACACCTTC. Its protein is CATSDRGWGYTF.

The rearrangement joins TRBV6-4 to TRBJ2-1, with D possibly being TRBD2 (6 bases). The V gene lost 4 bases and the J gene lost 3 bases, with 10 bases spanning the gap. The CDR3 covers 14 residues. In germline, CDR1 is MRHNA, CDR2 SNTAGT. The CDR3 DNA sequence: TGTGCCAGCAGTGCGGGGACTGACTACAATGAGCAGTTCTTC. Amino acids: CASSAGTDYNEQFF.

The chain links TRBV7-9 to TRBJ2-7; 7 bases map to TRBD1. Germline CDR1 and CDR2: SEHNR and FQNEAQ (reference sequence). The V segment lost 1 base and the J segment 3 bases; nucleotides outside the gene matches: 6. The CDR3 extends over 15 amino acids. The CDR3: CASSLVGTVGYEQYF. The DNA for the CDR3 is TGTGCCAGCAGCTTAGTAGGGACAGTGGGCTACGAGCAGTACTTC.

This clone was counted between two and nine times. This CDR3 is CASSKTGTGGTGELFF. The CDR3 nucleotides read TGCGCCAGCAGCAAAACCGGGACAGGGGGCACCGGGGAGCTGTTTTTT. The V call is TRBV10-2, the J call TRBJ2-2, with 11 bases fitting TRBD1. The junction had 7 bases not matched to a gene; V was cut back by 6 bases and J by 4 bases. Germline V lookup: CDR1 WSHSY, CDR2 SAAADI. The CDR3 loop spans 16 amino acids.

The chain links TRBV11-3 to TRBJ2-7, with 10 positions matching TRBD1. CDR1 and CDR2 from the germline V gene are SGHNT and YENEEA. V was clipped by 1 base and J by 7 bases; unmatched bases: 7. The CDR3 has 15 residues. The CDR3 coding sequence is TGTGCCAGCAGCTTAGGGCCGGACAGGGGGGATGAGCAGTACTTC. Translation: CASSLGPDRGDEQYF.

The chain carries TRBV18 and TRBJ2-5; TRBD2 matches 12 bases. The CDR3 is 16 amino acids. J was trimmed by 4 bases and V by 3 bases; bases with no gene match: 6. CDR1 and CDR2 from the germline V gene are KGHSH and LQKENI. Here the CDR3 reads CASSPLAGGLVETQYF. The CDR3 coding sequence is TGTGCCAGCTCACCCCTAGCGGGAGGGCTGGTAGAGACCCAGTACTTC.

DNA of the CDR3: TGCGCCAGCAGCGACGCCACTAGCGGGGGACCCACAGATACGCAGTATTTT. Translated, it gives CASSDATSGGPTDTQYF. V usage is TRBV5-1 and J usage is TRBJ2-3, with 11 positions matching TRBD2. This CDR3 comprises 17 residues. CDR1 is SGHRS and CDR2 is YFSETQ in the germline V gene. With 4 bases clipped from V and 2 bases from J, the junction kept 9 bases outside the gene matches.

V and J are TRBV5-1 and TRBJ1-4; no clear D gene. V was shortened by 0 bases and J by 2 bases, with 8 bases between the two germline ends. CDR1 and CDR2 from the germline V gene are SGHRS and YFSETQ. This CDR3 is 15 amino acids long. CDR3 in amino acids: CASSLGTATNEKLFF. The DNA for the CDR3 is TGCGCCAGCAGCTTGGGAACAGCCACTAATGAAAAACTGTTTTTT.

The gene calls are TRBV7-9 and TRBJ1-6, with D perhaps matching TRBD1 (5 bases). Trimming removed 0 bases from V and 7 bases from J, with 10 bases in between. CDR1 is SEHNR, CDR2 FQNEAQ, per germline (reference sequence). The CDR3 sequence is 15 residues long. The CDR3 region is CASSLASGVNSPLHF. CDR3 bases: TGTGCCAGCAGCTTAGCATCGGGGGTCAATTCACCCCTCCACTTT.

This chain uses TRBV7-9 with TRBJ2-1, with 9 bases lining up with TRBD2. The V gene end was trimmed by 4 bases and the J gene end by 2 bases; junction bases not matched to a gene: 0. This CDR3 is 14 amino acids long. Germline V gene sequence: CDR1 SEHNR, CDR2 FQNEAQ (reference sequence). The CDR3, as DNA: TGTGCCAGCAGCTGGACTAGCGCCTACAATGAGCAGTTCTTC. Amino acid sequence: CASSWTSAYNEQFF.

The chain employs TRBV9 and TRBJ2-7, with 14 positions matching TRBD2. CDR3 size: 17 residues. J lost 2 bases, V lost 5 bases, and 9 bases had no gene match. Germline CDR1 and CDR2: SGDLS and YYNGEE. CDR3 region: CASSTGTSGSYTYEQYF. CDR3 sequence (DNA): TGTGCCAGCAGTACCGGGACTAGCGGGAGCTACACCTACGAGCAGTACTTC. The entire variable domain, with the rest obtained from reference TRBV9 and TRBJ2-7, is as follows: DSGVTQTPKHLITATGQRVTLRCSPRSGDLSVYWYQQSLDQGLQFLIQYYNGEERAKGNILERFSAQQFPDLHSELNLSSLELGDSALYFCASSTGTSGSYTYEQYFGPGTRLTVT.

The rearrangement links TRBV7-2 to TRBJ2-4; no clear D. V lost 2 bases to trimming and J lost 7 bases, with 9 bases between them. Germline CDR1 reads SGHTA; CDR2 reads FQGNSA. There are 13 residues in the CDR3. This CDR3 is CASSLTAQNIQYF. CDR3 nucleotide sequence: TGTGCCAGCAGCTTAACCGCCCAGAACATTCAGTACTTC.

A single count supports this clone. The chain has TRBV11-2 and TRBJ2-5, with D perhaps matching TRBD1 (7 bases). Deletions cut 7 bases from V and 4 bases from J, with 16 bases between. The CDR3 totals 14 residues. Germline V gene lookup returns CDR1 SGHAT and CDR2 FQNNGV. The CDR3 is CASTQTRGAETQYF. CDR3 coding DNA: TGTGCCAGCACTCAGACCAGGGGGGCAGAGACCCAGTACTTC.

This rearrangement joins TRBV19 to TRBJ1-1; tentatively, D is TRBD1 (5 bases). CDR1 LNHDA and CDR2 SQIVND come from the germline V gene (reference sequence). Between the trimmed V and J ends, which lost 2 bases and 8 bases, there was a span of 21 bases. There are 16 residues in the CDR3. The CDR3, as DNA: TGTGCCAGTAGTATATCGGGGGGTTCAGGGCCGGGGGAAGCTTTCTTT. The encoded protein is CASSISGGSGPGEAFF.

The table lists this clone with a few counts. The chain links TRBV11-2 to TRBJ1-4; possibly TRBD1 for D (5 bases). Trimming left V 3 bases short and J 0 bases short, with 8 bases between. This CDR3 spans 15 amino acids. CDR1 SGHAT and CDR2 FQNNGV come from the germline V gene. CDR3 DNA sequence: TGTGCCAGCAGCTTGACAGTTGCAACTAATGAAAAACTGTTTTTT. Encoded protein: CASSLTVATNEKLFF.

The chain has TRBV5-1 and TRBJ1-5; D is possibly TRBD1 (5 bases). The CDR3 is made up of 15 amino acids. V lost 4 bases, J lost 2 bases, and 13 bases lay in between. Germline V lookup: CDR1 SGHRS, CDR2 YFSETQ. The DNA for the CDR3 is TGCGCCAGCAGCCCAGGGATATTGGGCAATCAGCCCCAGCATTTT. Protein: CASSPGILGNQPQHF.

The chain joins TRBV7-8 to TRBJ1-1; 12 positions agree with TRBD1. V lost 1 base and J lost 9; bases outside the gene matches: 3. Germline CDR1 reads SGHVS; CDR2 reads FQNEAQ. CDR3 size: 14 residues. In DNA, the CDR3 is TGTGCCAGCAGCTTAGTAGGGACAGGGGGCAAAGCTTTCTTT. Translated: CASSLVGTGGKAFF.

The V call is TRBV29-1, the J call TRBJ1-4, with TRBD1 matching over 9 bases. Unmatched junction bases numbered 4, after V lost 4 bases and J lost 1 base. The CDR3 is made up of 15 amino acids. Germline V lookup: CDR1 SQVTM, CDR2 ANQGSEA. CDR3 nucleotides: TGCAGCGTTGGGGACAGGGACCTAACTAATGAAAAACTGTTTTTT. Its protein is CSVGDRDLTNEKLFF.

The rearrangement joins TRBV4-1 to TRBJ2-7, with D possibly TRBD1 on 6 matching bases. V was clipped by 3 bases and J by 3 bases, with 15 bases between them. The V gene's germline CDR1 is MGHRA and CDR2 YSYEKL. The length of the CDR3 is 15 residues. The CDR3 region has the DNA TGCGCCAGCAGCCATCCGGGACAAGGGGACTACGAGCAGTACTTC. It translates to CASSHPGQGDYEQYF.